The 12 T cell receptor beta chains below come from one sample, sequenced in a study of cytomegalovirus exposure and HLA in healthy donors (dated by TCRdb to about 2017). The library was made by the immunoSEQ multiplex PCR assay. For the multiplex PCR, a mixture combining 60 forward primers for TCR Vbeta segments and 13 reverse primers for TCR Jbeta segments was used. As stored in TCRdb, this immuneACCESS dataset retains in-frame rearrangements with V and J assigned. A fraction of the clones does not appear; measured against another copy, unresolved V genes explain less than half of the discrepancy, and the remainder lacks a known reason. In this sample the table shows under 200,000 clones, less than 90% of which occur a single time. Around 0.98% of the sample goes to the ten largest clones. Sequencing input: PBMCs. The source of these receptors is a man aged 30 to 45 in good health and CMV-seronegative.

The chain links TRBV15 to TRBJ1-2, with 7 bases aligning to TRBD1. V shed 0 bases and J 7 bases; nucleotides not matched to a gene: 5. There are 14 residues in the CDR3. Germline V CDR1 and CDR2: LNHNV, YYDKDF (reference sequence). DNA for the CDR3: TGTGCCACCAGCAGAGAAGACAGGGTAACTGGCTACACCTTC. Translation gives CATSREDRVTGYTF.

The V call is TRBV5-1, the J call TRBJ2-1; TRBD1 aligns across 12 bases. V lost 7 bases, J lost 6 bases, and 11 bases stayed unmatched. Germline CDR1 reads SGHRS; CDR2 reads YFSETQ. The CDR3 length is 16 residues. The CDR3 spells CASRYLLGQGANEQFF. As DNA, the CDR3 is TGCGCCAGCCGTTACCTTCTGGGACAGGGGGCCAATGAGCAGTTCTTC.

J is TRBJ2-1 and V is TRBV27, with a possible D match to TRBD2 (5 bases). Trimming pared 3 bases from V and 1 base from J, leaving 13 bases between. CDR3 size: 16 residues. The germline CDR1 and CDR2 sequences are MNHEY and SMNVEV (reference sequence). The CDR3 region has the DNA TGTGCCAGCAGTTTTGAAACGGGGTCGTCCTACAATGAGCAGTTCTTC. Its protein is CASSFETGSSYNEQFF.

This clone was observed a single time. CDR3 amino acids: CASSDRGYEQYF. CDR3 coding DNA: TGTGCCAGCAGTGACAGGGGTTACGAGCAGTACTTC. V gene TRBV6-1 combines with J gene TRBJ2-7; a weak D match, TRBD1 (6 bases). Germline-derived CDR1 and CDR2 are MNHNS and SASEGT. The CDR3 length is 12 residues. V was trimmed by 3 bases and J by 4 bases, leaving 7 bases between them.

The gene calls are TRBV5-6 and TRBJ2-1; TRBD1 matches at 10 bases. The V and J ends lost 4 bases and 5 bases, in that order; junction bases with no gene match: 9. Germline CDR1 and CDR2: SGHDT and YYEEEE. CDR3 length: 16 residues. CDR3 nucleotides: TGTGCCAGCAGCCCCCTCGGACAGGGGGTCAACAATGAGCAGTTCTTC. Amino acid sequence: CASSPLGQGVNNEQFF.

V usage is TRBV27 and J usage is TRBJ2-2, with D perhaps TRBD2 (6 bases). Germline CDR1 MNHEY, CDR2 SMNVEV (reference sequence). V shed 3 bases and J shed 4 bases, with 12 bases lying between them. This CDR3 contains 15 residues. In DNA, the CDR3 is TGTGCCAGCAGTTTCTTTCGGACTACCACCGGGGAGCTGTTTTTT. Translation: CASSFFRTTTGELFF.

V usage is TRBV6-5 and J usage is TRBJ1-1, with no clear D. Trimming took off 7 bases at V and 1 base at J, with 16 bases between the two ends. The CDR3 sequence is 15 residues long. Germline V gene lookup returns CDR1 MNHEY and CDR2 SVGAGI. CDR3 in amino acids: CASKGGWKTNTEAFF. The CDR3 DNA follows: TGTGCCAGCAAAGGAGGTTGGAAAACGAACACTGAAGCTTTCTTT.

The J gene is TRBJ1-2, the V gene TRBV11-2, with 10 positions matching TRBD1. Germline CDR1 SGHAT, CDR2 FQNNGV. The CDR3 extends over 13 amino acids. With V trimmed by 0 bases and J by 11 bases, 3 bases remained unmatched. CDR3 coding DNA: TGTGCCAGCAGCTTAGATCGGGGACAGGGGTACACCTTC. Residues: CASSLDRGQGYTF.

With respect to this clone: The sample has other DNA sequences that encode this CDR3 too. This rearrangement joins TRBV13 to TRBJ2-1; 16 bases fit TRBD2. Germline V CDR1 and CDR2: PRHDT, FYEKMQ (reference sequence). With V trimmed by 0 bases and J by 15 bases, 8 bases remained unmatched. This CDR3 is 16 amino acids long. The CDR3 DNA is TGTGCCAGCAGCTTAGGCGGGACTAGCGGGGGGGCCCTATGGTTCTTC. Its translation is CASSLGGTSGGALWFF.

This clone occurred a few times. This chain joins TRBV7-9 and TRBJ1-3, with 7 positions matching TRBD1. CDR3 length: 15 amino acids. V lost 5 bases to trimming and J lost 0 bases; unmatched junction nucleotides: 4. The germline gives CDR1 SEHNR, CDR2 FQNEAQ (reference sequence). The chain's CDR3 is CASSQGTASGNTIYF. The CDR3 region has the DNA TGTGCCAGCAGCCAAGGGACAGCCTCTGGAAACACCATATATTTT. The variable domain in full, completed from reference TRBV7-9 and TRBJ1-3, reads DTGVSQNPRHKITKRGQNVTFRCDPISEHNRLYWYRQTLGQGPEFLTYFQNEAQLEKSRLLSDRFSAERPKGSFSTLEIQRTEQGDSAMYLCASSQGTASGNTIYFGEGSWLTVV.

The V and J genes are TRBV5-1 and TRBJ2-7; 7 bases align to TRBD1. The CDR3 runs 17 residues. Trimming cost V 3 bases and J 2 bases; bases outside gene matches: 14. Germline CDR1 SGHRS, CDR2 YFSETQ. CDR3 residues: CASSSRQGLGTAYEQYF. CDR3 in DNA: TGCGCCAGCAGCTCGAGACAGGGCCTTGGTACAGCCTACGAGCAGTACTTC.

The V and J genes are TRBV28 and TRBJ1-1, with a possible D match to TRBD1 (5 bases). Trimming removed 5 bases from V and 3 bases from J, with 13 bases in between. The germline gives CDR1 MDHEN, CDR2 SYDVKM. CDR3 length: 14 amino acids. This CDR3 is CASSIPGDYTEAFF. CDR3 nucleotide sequence: TGTGCCAGCAGTATCCCCGGGGACTACACTGAAGCTTTCTTT.